These T cell receptor beta chains were read from a single sample in a study of beta chain features in type 1 diabetes. The method was immunoSEQ multiplex PCR; TCRdb's version includes in-frame clones alone and lacks a portion of them. The sample shows about 650,000 clones, around 12% of them seen only once. Sequencing was performed on naive CD4+ T cells from blood. Receptor source: a man aged 30 to 45 with type 1 diabetes. Each CDR3 is given with its conserved first and last residue. The D gene is left open where the match is weak. Clone size, where shown, is once, few, many, or a class for clones that have expanded.

CDR3,DNA,D,V,J,size,length
CASSSTETGELFF,TGTGCCAGCAGCTCGACTGAGACCGGGGAGCTGTTTTTT,-,TRBV5-6,TRBJ2-2,few,13
CASSDPGQGSEQYF,TGTGCCAGCAGTGATCCGGGACAGGGGAGCGAGCAGTACTTC,TRBD1,TRBV6-6,TRBJ2-7,once,14
CASSFPGQGAPDYGYTF,TGTGCCAGCAGCTTCCCCGGACAGGGGGCTCCGGACTATGGCTACACCTTC,TRBD1,TRBV7-2,TRBJ1-2,few,17
CASSSPVGDGTQYF,TGTGCCAGCTCCTCGCCGGTGGGGGATGGGACCCAGTACTTC,-,TRBV18,TRBJ2-5,few,14
CASSPFSGENTEAFF,TGTGCCAGCAGCCCCTTCTCGGGAGAGAACACTGAAGCTTTCTTT,-,TRBV14,TRBJ1-1,few,15
CASSVAPGLKSSYNEQFF,TGTGCCAGCAGCGTAGCACCGGGACTCAAGAGCTCCTACAATGAGCAGTTCTTC,-,TRBV9,TRBJ2-1,few,18
CASSDQGGRADTQYF,TGTGCCAGCAGTGATCAGGGGGGACGGGCAGATACGCAGTATTTT,-,TRBV7-2,TRBJ2-3,few,15
CASSVAAGGHSGNTIYF,TGTGCCAGCAGCGTAGCAGCAGGGGGCCACTCTGGAAACACCATATATTTT,TRBD1,TRBV9,TRBJ1-3,few,17
CASSPRTDSGNTIYF,TGTGCCAGCTCACCTCGGACAGACTCTGGAAACACCATATATTTT,-,TRBV18,TRBJ1-3,few,15
CASSLGQGEGTSGYTF,TGTGCCAGCAGTTTGGGACAGGGGGAAGGAACTAGTGGCTACACCTTC,TRBD1,TRBV28,TRBJ1-2,few,16
CASSRGASEFGELFF,TGTGCCAGCAGCCGGGGGGCGAGTGAATTCGGGGAGCTGTTTTTT,-,TRBV7-2,TRBJ2-2,-,15
CASSQEEGRVHNEQFF,TGTGCCAGCAGCCAAGAGGAGGGGCGGGTCCACAATGAGCAGTTCTTC,-,TRBV4-2,TRBJ2-1,few,16
CASSLRGPYGYTF,TGTGCCAGCAGTTTAAGGGGGCCCTATGGCTACACCTTC,TRBD1,TRBV28,TRBJ1-2,-,13
CASSLVNSGISYEQYF,TGTGCCAGCAGCTTAGTGAACTCAGGGATCTCCTACGAGCAGTACTTC,-,TRBV11-3,TRBJ2-7,-,16
CASSRYTTGTGGSGANVLTF,TGCGCCAGCAGCCGCTATACTACCGGGACAGGGGGTTCTGGGGCCAACGTCCTGACTTTC,TRBD1,TRBV4-3,TRBJ2-6,few,20
CASSLEPGWGTGELFF,TGTGCCAGCAGCTTAGAACCGGGCTGGGGCACCGGGGAGCTGTTTTTT,-,TRBV7-2,TRBJ2-2,-,16
CASSEFGRGIQYF,TGTGCCAGCAGTGAATTCGGGCGAGGCATTCAGTACTTC,-,TRBV6-5,TRBJ2-4,-,13
CASSTTGERSPLHF,TGTGCCAGCAGTACCACAGGGGAAAGGTCACCCCTCCACTTT,TRBD1,TRBV2,TRBJ1-6,-,14
CASSRSRALGDEQFF,TGTGCCAGCAGCCGATCCCGCGCCCTTGGGGATGAGCAGTTCTTC,-,TRBV7-2,TRBJ2-1,-,15
CASSQDTGPGQPQHF,TGCGCCAGCAGCCAAGATACGGGTCCCGGTCAGCCCCAGCATTTT,-,TRBV4-3,TRBJ1-5,-,15
CASSQQGGGTDTQYF,TGCGCCAGCAGTCAACAGGGAGGGGGCACAGATACGCAGTATTTT,-,TRBV10-2,TRBJ2-3,-,15
CASRARDLNTGELFF,TGTGCCAGCAGGGCCCGGGACCTGAACACCGGGGAGCTGTTTTTT,-,TRBV2,TRBJ2-2,-,15
CASSRLGGEKLFF,TGTGCCTCGTCGCGTTTAGGGGGCGAAAAACTGTTTTTT,TRBD1,TRBV30,TRBJ1-4,few,13
CASSPGEQTNIQYF,TGTGCCAGCAGCCCGGGGGAGCAGACAAACATTCAGTACTTC,-,TRBV7-9,TRBJ2-4,-,14
CASARGGESGNTIYF,TGCGCCAGCGCCCGAGGGGGTGAATCTGGAAACACCATATATTTT,-,TRBV5-1,TRBJ1-3,-,15
CATGGDNYNEQFF,TGTGCGACAGGGGGGGACAATTACAATGAGCAGTTCTTC,TRBD1,TRBV10-3,TRBJ2-1,few,13
CASSPMSLGNTIYF,TGTGCCAGCAGCCCGATGTCCCTAGGAAACACCATATATTTT,-,TRBV7-9,TRBJ1-3,-,14
CASSQSGTLGNIQYF,TGTGCCAGCAGCCAATCCGGGACCCTTGGGAACATTCAGTACTTC,-,TRBV14,TRBJ2-4,many,15
CASSARQVISGNTIYF,TGTGCCAGCAGCGCCCGACAGGTCATCTCTGGAAACACCATATATTTT,-,TRBV7-6,TRBJ1-3,few,16
CASSPGLAGTGELFF,TGTGCCAGCAGCCCCGGGTTAGCTGGCACCGGGGAGCTGTTTTTT,-,TRBV9,TRBJ2-2,-,15
CSVELGDRGSYEQYF,TGCAGCGTTGAGCTCGGGGACAGGGGCTCCTACGAGCAGTACTTC,TRBD1,TRBV29-1,TRBJ2-7,-,15
CSAYSGANVLTF,TGCAGCGCTTACTCTGGGGCCAACGTCCTGACTTTC,-,TRBV29-1,TRBJ2-6,few,12
CASSSGTSGYNEQFF,TGTGCCAGCAGCTCCGGGACTAGCGGTTACAATGAGCAGTTCTTC,TRBD2,TRBV5-6,TRBJ2-1,few,15
CASSDPSGAVNEQFF,TGTGCCAGCAGTGACCCTAGCGGGGCGGTGAATGAGCAGTTCTTC,TRBD2,TRBV6-4,TRBJ2-1,few,15
CASSGQGPQNYGYTF,TGTGCCAGCAGTGGTCAGGGTCCTCAGAACTATGGCTACACCTTC,-,TRBV2,TRBJ1-2,few,15
CARRKLAGHTGELFF,TGTGCCAGGAGGAAGCTAGCGGGGCATACCGGGGAGCTGTTTTTT,TRBD2,TRBV2,TRBJ2-2,-,15
CASSPRGDRETNIQYF,TGTGCCAGCAGCCCCAGAGGGGACAGGGAAACGAACATTCAGTACTTC,TRBD1,TRBV9,TRBJ2-4,-,16
CASSLGPTGTGFTDTQYF,TGTGCCAGCAGCTTGGGCCCAACCGGGACAGGGTTCACAGATACGCAGTATTTT,TRBD1,TRBV7-2,TRBJ2-3,-,18
CAWSVILTTTEAFF,TGTGCCTGGAGTGTAATCCTGACGACCACTGAAGCTTTCTTT,-,TRBV30,TRBJ1-1,few,14
CASSRQISNQPQHF,TGTGCCAGCAGCAGACAGATTAGCAATCAGCCCCAGCATTTT,-,TRBV2,TRBJ1-5,-,14
CASSLSPRGTGYNEQFF,TGTGCCAGCAGTTTATCTCCCCGGGGGACAGGGTACAATGAGCAGTTCTTC,TRBD1,TRBV27,TRBJ2-1,-,17
CASSIGSSVSSYEQYF,TGTGCCAGTAGTATTGGTTCGTCGGTGAGCTCCTACGAGCAGTACTTC,-,TRBV19,TRBJ2-7,few,16
CASSPQGQLSYEQYF,TGTGCCAGCAGCCCACAGGGACAGCTATCCTACGAGCAGTACTTC,TRBD1,TRBV7-2,TRBJ2-7,few,15
CASSQSDRVYTGELFF,TGCGCCAGCAGCCAATCTGACAGGGTATACACCGGGGAGCTGTTTTTT,TRBD1,TRBV4-3,TRBJ2-2,-,16
CATGQVYSPLHF,TGTGCCACGGGACAGGTCTATTCACCCCTCCACTTT,TRBD1,TRBV10-3,TRBJ1-6,-,12
CASSPLRSERGGGETQYF,TGTGCCAGCAGCCCTTTAAGGAGTGAGCGGGGGGGCGGAGAGACCCAGTACTTC,TRBD2,TRBV4-2,TRBJ2-5,-,18
CASSLVGSVETEAFF,TGTGCCAGCAGCTTAGTGGGCTCTGTGGAGACTGAAGCTTTCTTT,-,TRBV11-3,TRBJ1-1,few,15
CASSLITYQETQYF,TGTGCCAGCAGCTTAATTACGTACCAAGAGACCCAGTACTTC,-,TRBV7-2,TRBJ2-5,few,14
CASSLVGDGNSPLHF,TGTGCCAGCAGCTTAGTAGGCGACGGCAATTCACCCCTCCACTTT,-,TRBV7-2,TRBJ1-6,-,15
CASSLGGSGTSTDTQYF,TGTGCCAGCAGCTTAGGGGGTTCGGGAACAAGCACAGATACGCAGTATTTT,-,TRBV7-2,TRBJ2-3,few,17
CASSLFSGENTGELFF,TGTGCCAGCAGCTTATTTAGCGGTGAGAACACCGGGGAGCTGTTTTTT,-,TRBV5-6,TRBJ2-2,-,16
CASSSGVQETQYF,TGTGCCAGCTCCAGCGGGGTCCAAGAGACCCAGTACTTC,TRBD2,TRBV5-6,TRBJ2-5,-,13
CASSPSGGGPSEAFF,TGTGCCAGCAGTCCGAGTGGAGGGGGGCCCTCCGAAGCTTTCTTT,-,TRBV25-1,TRBJ1-1,-,15
CASSPDRGLNQPQHF,TGTGCCAGCAGCCCCGACAGGGGGCTCAATCAGCCCCAGCATTTT,TRBD1,TRBV5-6,TRBJ1-5,-,15